The 15 T cell receptor beta chains given below trace back to one sample, sequenced in a study of blood T cell repertoires in COVID-19. Only in-frame clones appear in the TCRdb table, and some are missing; sequencing was by immunoSEQ multiplex PCR. The repertoire has 77,000 or so clones, about 76% of them found once; the top ten carry around 28%. Material for sequencing was peripheral blood. The receptors originated from a woman aged 80 or over with active or convalescent COVID-19.

This chain joins TRBV11-3 and TRBJ2-5; D possibly corresponds to TRBD2 (6 bases). This CDR3 region has 13 residues. Germline-derived CDR1 and CDR2 are SGHNT and YENEEA. The germline V and J ends were trimmed by 5 bases and 5 bases, with 12 bases remaining between them. As DNA, the CDR3 is TGTGCCAGCAGCCAAGCGGCGGGGGAGACCCAGTACTTC. Translation gives CASSQAAGETQYF. The variable domain in full, completed from reference TRBV11-3 and TRBJ2-5, reads EAGVVQSPRYKIIEKKQPVAFWCNPISGHNTLYWYLQNLGQGPELLIRYENEEAVDDSQLPKDRFSAERLKGVDSTLKIQPAELGDSAVYLCASSQAAGETQYFGPGTRLLVL.

This clone was observed many times. This rearrangement joins TRBV30 to TRBJ2-7; possible D gene TRBD2, 7 bases. V shed 1 base and J shed 2 bases, with 12 bases lying between them. From germline, CDR1 is GTSNPN and CDR2 SVGIG (reference sequence). CDR3 length equals 14 residues. The CDR3 loop is CAWSDAGATYEQYF. In DNA form, the CDR3 reads TGTGCCTGGAGTGATGCGGGGGCCACCTACGAGCAGTACTTC. Variable domain in full (rest from reference TRBV30 and TRBJ2-7): SQTIHQWPATLVQPVGSPLSLECTVEGTSNPNLYWYRQAAGRGLQLLFYSVGIGQISSEVPQNLSASRPQDRQFILSSKKLLLSDSGFYLCAWSDAGATYEQYFGPGTRLTVT.

This clone was seen once. This chain links TRBV13 with TRBJ1-1, with 7 bases matching TRBD1. CDR1 PRHDT and CDR2 FYEKMQ come from the germline V gene (reference sequence). This CDR3 spans 15 amino acids. With 2 bases clipped from V and 4 bases from J, the junction kept 7 bases outside the gene matches. The CDR3 nucleotides read TGTGCCAGCAGCTTAAGAAACAGGGGATCCACTGAAGCTTTCTTT. It translates to CASSLRNRGSTEAFF.

This clone showed up just once. The chain joins TRBV7-8 to TRBJ1-2; tentative D call: TRBD1 (6 bases). The CDR3 extends over 15 amino acids. Looked up from germline, CDR1 is SGHVS and CDR2 is FQNEAQ. The V end was cut by 1 base, the J end by 4 bases, with 13 bases between. Here the CDR3 DNA reads TGTGCCAGCAGCTTAGAGAGGACAGACGTCTATGGCTACACCTTC. The encoded protein is CASSLERTDVYGYTF.

The chain couples TRBV5-1 to TRBJ2-2, with D unresolved. In germline, CDR1 is SGHRS, CDR2 YFSETQ. This CDR3 region has 13 residues. The germline V and J ends were trimmed by 4 bases and 3 bases, with 7 bases remaining between them. CDR3 nucleotides: TGCGCCAGCAGCCTTAGCCACACCGGGGAGCTGTTTTTT. Encoded protein: CASSLSHTGELFF.

This clone turned up a few times. The V gene is TRBV28, the J gene TRBJ1-6; D possibly corresponds to TRBD1 (6 bases). This CDR3 is 13 amino acids long. CDR1 MDHEN and CDR2 SYDVKM come from the germline V gene. V was pared by 7 bases and J by 9 bases, with 13 bases between. CDR3 nucleotide sequence: TGTGCCAGCACGGTCCAGGGGACTTCACCCCTCCACTTT. Protein: CASTVQGTSPLHF.

V is TRBV6-7 and J is TRBJ1-5; 10 nucleotides match TRBD1. TRBV6-7 is sorted into the ORF group, with uncertain function. Trimming removed 6 bases from V and 6 bases from J; junction bases left unmatched: 8. The CDR3 contains 15 residues. The CDR3 region has the DNA TGTGCCAGCAGCCCCGGGACAGGGGACAGTCAGCCCCAGCATTTT. Its protein product is CASSPGTGDSQPQHF.

This chain uses TRBV4-3 with TRBJ2-3; a possible D gene is TRBD1 (5 bases). The germline CDR1 and CDR2 sequences are LGHNA and YSLEER. Trimming stripped 0 bases from V and 0 bases from J, with 7 bases between. CDR3 length equals 15 residues. The CDR3 here is CASSQDRQSTDTQYF. The CDR3 nucleotides read TGCGCCAGCAGCCAAGATAGACAGAGCACAGATACGCAGTATTTT.

This sequence joins TRBV19 and TRBJ2-7; no reliable D call. CDR1 and CDR2 from the germline V gene are LNHDA and SQIVND (reference sequence). The CDR3 sequence is 13 residues long. Trimming left V 3 bases short and J 4 bases short, with 10 bases between. This CDR3 reads CASSIGPPYEQYF. The CDR3 DNA sequence: TGTGCCAGTAGTATCGGTCCGCCGTACGAGCAGTACTTC.

The genes are TRBV28 and TRBJ1-5; D may be TRBD1 (5 bases). The CDR3 sequence is 13 residues long. Germline CDR1 reads MDHEN; CDR2 reads SYDVKM. For the CDR3, the DNA is TGTGTCACAGTGGGGCTTAAGGGTCAGCCCCAGCATTTT. This encodes CVTVGLKGQPQHF.

This clone has only a few counts. This chain joins TRBV5-5 and TRBJ1-4; D may be TRBD1 (6 bases). The CDR3 sequence is 16 residues long. Trimming left V 4 bases short and J 0 bases short, with 13 bases between. Germline loops: CDR1 SGHKS, CDR2 YYEKEE (reference sequence). The DNA of the CDR3 is TGTGCCAGCAGCCAAACAGGGCTTACAACTAATGAAAAACTGTTTTTT. Protein product: CASSQTGLTTNEKLFF.

The sample holds one count of this clone. The chain has TRBV5-4 and TRBJ2-2, with 7 bases lining up with TRBD2. CDR1 is SGHNT, CDR2 YYREEE, per germline (reference sequence). Unmatched junction bases numbered 9, after V lost 3 bases and J lost 7 bases. The CDR3 has 15 amino acids. The CDR3 DNA sequence: TGTGCCAGCAGCTCCCCGGGGGGTATTAGCGGGGAGCTGTTTTTT. Translation gives CASSSPGGISGELFF.

This clone was seen a single time. This chain uses TRBV7-9 with TRBJ1-4, with 9 bases matching TRBD1. Germline values: CDR1 SEHNR, CDR2 FQNEAQ (reference sequence). With V trimmed by 3 bases and J by 5 bases, 7 bases remained unmatched. The CDR3 sequence is 16 residues long. CDR3 region: CASSLAGTGRNEKLFF. The CDR3 DNA reads as TGTGCCAGCAGCTTGGCCGGGACAGGGAGGAATGAAAAACTGTTTTTT.

The chain couples TRBV2 to TRBJ2-2, with 15 bases lining up with TRBD2. The CDR3 loop spans 17 amino acids. The V segment lost 6 bases and the J segment 0 bases; nucleotides outside the gene matches: 2. Per germline, CDR1 SNHLY and CDR2 FYNNEI. The CDR3: CASRRTSGGANTGELFF. The CDR3 region has the DNA TGTGCCAGCAGACGGACTAGCGGGGGGGCGAACACCGGGGAGCTGTTTTTT.

V gene TRBV4-3 combines with J gene TRBJ1-1, with TRBD1 matching over 8 bases. The V segment lost 1 base and the J segment 5 bases; nucleotides outside the gene matches: 6. The length of the CDR3 is 15 residues. Germline V lookup: CDR1 LGHNA, CDR2 YSLEER. CDR3 region: CASSQGRQGATEAFF. CDR3 DNA: TGCGCCAGCAGCCAAGGCCGTCAGGGGGCTACTGAAGCTTTCTTT.